The rows below give T cell receptor beta chains drawn from one sample of a study of CD8+ T cells in alopecia areata. Profiling relied on immunoSEQ multiplex PCR, and the TCRdb table lists in-frame clones only, not all of them. Of roughly 180,000 clones in the sample, 51% are singletons; the top ten hold roughly 9.1%. This specimen was CD8+ T cells sorted from blood, taken at week 52, from a patient treated with tofacitinib. These receptors were taken from a human donor with alopecia areata. Each CDR3 is given with its conserved first and last residue. A D gene is named only where the DNA matches it firmly. Expanded clones are given a class, and other clones once, few, many or no size at all.

. . TRBJ2-5 TRBV7-9 TGTGCCAGCAGCTTGGCAGGGACCCAAGAGACCCAGTACTTC CASSLAGTQETQYF
once . TRBJ1-2 TRBV30 TGTGCCTGGAGGGGCCACGCAGGTGGCTACACCTTC CAWRGHAGGYTF
. . TRBJ1-4 TRBV30 TGTGCCTGGAGTACCCACTACACCCGAGGCGAAAAACTGTTTTTT CAWSTHYTRGEKLFF
. TRBD1 TRBJ1-5 TRBV27 TGTGCCAGCAGTTCGGGACAGGGATATCAGCCCCAGCATTTT CASSSGQGYQPQHF
. . TRBJ1-4 TRBV30 TGTGCCTGGAGTGTCCTTAGTTCAGGGTCGGGTTCTACTAATGAAAAACTGTTTTTT CAWSVLSSGSGSTNEKLFF
. . TRBJ1-6 TRBV7-8 TGTGCCAGCACTTTAGGTACTGATGGTTCACCCCTCCACTTT CASTLGTDGSPLHF
few TRBD1 TRBJ2-3 TRBV15 TGTGCCACGGGGACAGGGATGGCAGATACGCAGTATTTT CATGTGMADTQYF
. TRBD1 TRBJ2-1 TRBV9 TGTGCCAGCAGCACCCTCTGGACAGGGGAGGGCAATGAGCAGTTCTTC CASSTLWTGEGNEQFF
. TRBD1 TRBJ1-4 TRBV5-6 TGTGCCAGCAGCTTGTCCCAGGGGGCTATGCAACTGTTTTTT CASSLSQGAMQLFF
. . TRBJ1-1 TRBV27 TGTGCCAGCAGCCACACTTGGGACACTGAAGCTTTCTTT CASSHTWDTEAFF
. . TRBJ1-5 TRBV5-6 TGTGCCAGCAGCCGGGACAGCAATCAGCCCCAGCATTTT CASSRDSNQPQHF
. TRBD1 TRBJ1-6 TRBV9 TGTGCCAGCAGCGCGGTGGGACAGGGGCATAATTCACCCCTCCACTTT CASSAVGQGHNSPLHF
few . TRBJ2-6 TRBV6-5 TGTGCCAGCAGTTTACAGTTCTCTGGGGCCAACGTCCTGACTTTC CASSLQFSGANVLTF
. . TRBJ1-2 TRBV30 TGTGCCTGGAGTGAAGGGAACGATGGCTACACCTTC CAWSEGNDGYTF
few TRBD1 TRBJ2-1 TRBV2 TGTGCCAGCAGTGACACCTTCGCGGGACAGGTCAACAATGAGCAGTTCTTC CASSDTFAGQVNNEQFF
. TRBD1 TRBJ2-7 TRBV25-1 TGTGCCAGCAGTGGCGGACAGGGGAGGTACGAGCAGTACTTC CASSGGQGRYEQYF
. . TRBJ2-7 TRBV13 TGTGCCAGCAGCTTCGAGTACGAGCAGTACTTC CASSFEYEQYF
. . TRBJ1-5 TRBV9 TGTGCCAGCAGCGTAGGGGCGGACAATCAGCCCCAGCATTTT CASSVGADNQPQHF
. TRBD2 TRBJ2-5 TRBV25-1 TGTGCCAGCAGTGAATCGGGGGGGGAGGAGACCCAGTACTTC CASSESGGEETQYF
. TRBD1 TRBJ1-4 TRBV30 TGTGCCTGGAGCCCACCGCGGACAGGGAGTGAAAAACTGTTTTTT CAWSPPRTGSEKLFF
. . TRBJ2-1 TRBV14 TGTGCCAGCAGCCAAGATTCACGACTACTTGGTGAGCAGTTCTTC CASSQDSRLLGEQFF
. TRBD1 TRBJ2-7 TRBV7-9 TGTGCCAGCAGCTCGTCCGGGACAGGGGGCTACGAGCAGTACTTC CASSSSGTGGYEQYF
few . TRBJ2-7 TRBV7-9 TGTGCCAGCAGTTGGGACGAGGAACGCTACGAGCAGTACTTC CASSWDEERYEQYF
. . TRBJ1-2 TRBV27 TGTGCCAGCAGGCTCCAGGGGAACTATGGCTACACCTTC CASRLQGNYGYTF
. TRBD1 TRBJ2-7 TRBV6-5 TGTGCCAGCAGTTACCGGACTCCGGGACAGGGGACCATTTACTTC CASSYRTPGQGTIYF
. TRBD1 TRBJ1-2 TRBV9 TGTGCCAGCAGCCAGGGACAGGTTATTGGCTACACCTTC CASSQGQVIGYTF
. TRBD1 TRBJ2-5 TRBV19 TGTGCCAGTAGTCCCGACAGGGGGGTACAAGAGACCCAGTACTTC CASSPDRGVQETQYF
. . TRBJ2-2 TRBV30 TGTGCCTGGACCCTCGGCCCCGGCGGGGAGCTGTTTTTT CAWTLGPGGELFF
. . TRBJ1-5 TRBV5-6 TGTGCCAGCAGCTTGGGGCCTGGGGAGCCCCAGCATTTT CASSLGPGEPQHF
. . TRBJ1-2 TRBV13 TGTGCCAGCAGCTTAGGGCGCCCCATTAACTATGGCTACACCTTC CASSLGRPINYGYTF
. TRBD2 TRBJ2-7 TRBV5-6 TGTGCCAGCAGCGCCGGACTAGCGGGGGATGCCTACGAGCAGTACTTC CASSAGLAGDAYEQYF